The text below deals with one TCR beta chain. Its antigen is as yet unknown. The data were taken from a study of cytomegalovirus exposure and HLA in healthy donors. The CDR3 contains 14 residues. Trimming removed 3 bases from V and 4 bases from J, with 12 bases in between. The germline CDR1 and CDR2 sequences are WNHNN and SYGVQD (reference sequence). Some clones are missing from TCRdb's copy, which holds only in-frame ones; the method was immunoSEQ multiplex PCR. The sample shows about 160,000 clones, roughly 90% of them seen only once. Study-level results: According to the study, 160 or so TCR beta chains were cytomegalovirus-associated.

This TCR was recovered from a woman between 25 and 40 years old in good health and CMV-seronegative. Sequencing input: PBMCs. J is TRBJ1-2 and V is TRBV10-1, with D uncertain. CDR3 amino acids: CASSDSGPLYGYTF. The CDR3 region has the DNA TGCGCCAGCAGTGATTCAGGCCCCCTCTATGGCTACACCTTC.